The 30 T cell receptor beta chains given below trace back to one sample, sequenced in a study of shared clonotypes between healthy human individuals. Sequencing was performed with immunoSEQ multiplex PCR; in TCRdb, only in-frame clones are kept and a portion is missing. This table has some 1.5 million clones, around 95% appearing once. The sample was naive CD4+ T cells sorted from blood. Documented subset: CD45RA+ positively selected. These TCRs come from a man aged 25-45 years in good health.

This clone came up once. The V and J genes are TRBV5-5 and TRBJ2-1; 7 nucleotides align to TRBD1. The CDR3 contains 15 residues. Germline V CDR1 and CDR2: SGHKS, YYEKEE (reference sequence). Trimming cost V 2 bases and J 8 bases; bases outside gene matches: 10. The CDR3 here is CASSFTGTAVDEQFF. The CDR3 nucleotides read TGTGCCAGCAGCTTTACCGGGACAGCGGTCGATGAGCAGTTCTTC.

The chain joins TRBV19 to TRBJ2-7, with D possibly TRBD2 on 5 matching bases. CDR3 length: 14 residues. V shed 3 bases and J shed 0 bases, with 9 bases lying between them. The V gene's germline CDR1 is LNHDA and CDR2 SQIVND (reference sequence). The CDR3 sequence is CASSIAGISYEQYF. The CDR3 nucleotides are TGTGCCAGTAGTATTGCGGGTATCTCCTACGAGCAGTACTTC. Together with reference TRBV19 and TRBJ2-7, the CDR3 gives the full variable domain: DGGITQSPKYLFRKEGQNVTLSCEQNLNHDAMYWYRQDPGQGLRLIYYSQIVNDFQKGDIAEGYSVSREKKESFPLTVTSAQKNPTAFYLCASSIAGISYEQYFGPGTRLTVT.

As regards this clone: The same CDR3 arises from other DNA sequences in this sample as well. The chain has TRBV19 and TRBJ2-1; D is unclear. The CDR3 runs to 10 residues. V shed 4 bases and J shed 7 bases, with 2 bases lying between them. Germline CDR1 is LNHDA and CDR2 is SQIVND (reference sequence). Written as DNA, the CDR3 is TGTGCCAGTAGTAATAATGAGCAGTTCTTC. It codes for CASSNNEQFF.

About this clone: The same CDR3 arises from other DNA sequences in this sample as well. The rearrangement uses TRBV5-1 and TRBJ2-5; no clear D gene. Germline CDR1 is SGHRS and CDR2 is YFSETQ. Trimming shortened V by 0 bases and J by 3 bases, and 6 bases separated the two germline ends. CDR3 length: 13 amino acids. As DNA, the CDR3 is TGCGCCAGCAGCTTGGGCTCCAAAGAGACCCAGTACTTC. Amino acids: CASSLGSKETQYF.

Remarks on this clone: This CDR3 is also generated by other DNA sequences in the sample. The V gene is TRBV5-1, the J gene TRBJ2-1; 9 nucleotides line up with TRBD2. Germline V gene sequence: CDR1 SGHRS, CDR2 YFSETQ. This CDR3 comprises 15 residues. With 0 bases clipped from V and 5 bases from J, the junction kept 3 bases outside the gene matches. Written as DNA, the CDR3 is TGCGCCAGCAGCTTGGGTCTAGCGGGAAACAATGAGCAGTTCTTC. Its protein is CASSLGLAGNNEQFF.

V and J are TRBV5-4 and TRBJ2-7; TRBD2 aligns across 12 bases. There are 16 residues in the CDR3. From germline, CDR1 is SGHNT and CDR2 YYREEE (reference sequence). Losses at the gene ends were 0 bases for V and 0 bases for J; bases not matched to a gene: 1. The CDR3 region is CASSLVLAGGSYEQYF. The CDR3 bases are TGTGCCAGCAGCTTGGTACTAGCGGGGGGCTCCTACGAGCAGTACTTC.

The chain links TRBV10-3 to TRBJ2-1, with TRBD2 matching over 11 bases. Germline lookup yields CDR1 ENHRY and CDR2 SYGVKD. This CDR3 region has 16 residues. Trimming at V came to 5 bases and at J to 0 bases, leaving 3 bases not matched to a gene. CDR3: CAISSTSGSSYNEQFF. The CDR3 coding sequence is TGTGCCATCAGTTCTACTAGCGGGAGCTCCTACAATGAGCAGTTCTTC.

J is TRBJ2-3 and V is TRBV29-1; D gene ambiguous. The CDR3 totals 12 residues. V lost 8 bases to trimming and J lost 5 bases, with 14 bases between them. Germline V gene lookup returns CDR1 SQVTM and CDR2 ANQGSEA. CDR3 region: CSSYRVGDTQYF. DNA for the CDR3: TGCAGCTCATACCGTGTTGGAGATACGCAGTATTTT.

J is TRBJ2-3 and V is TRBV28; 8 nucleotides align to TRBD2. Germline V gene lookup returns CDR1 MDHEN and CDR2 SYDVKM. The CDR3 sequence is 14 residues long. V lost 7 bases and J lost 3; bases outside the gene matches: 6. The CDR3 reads CASIGSGNTDTQYF. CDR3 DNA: TGTGCCAGCATAGGTAGCGGGAATACAGATACGCAGTATTTT. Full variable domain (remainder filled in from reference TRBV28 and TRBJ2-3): DVKVTQSSRYLVKRTGEKVFLECVQDMDHENMFWYRQDPGLGLRLIYFSYDVKMKEKGDIPEGYSVSREKKERFSLILESASTNQTSMYLCASIGSGNTDTQYFGPGTRLTVL.

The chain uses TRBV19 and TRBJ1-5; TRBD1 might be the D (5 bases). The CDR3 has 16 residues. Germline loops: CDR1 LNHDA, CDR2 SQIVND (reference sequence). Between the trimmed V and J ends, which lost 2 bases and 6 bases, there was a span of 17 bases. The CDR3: CASSILAGGGSQPQHF. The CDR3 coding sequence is TGTGCCAGTAGTATACTGGCGGGGGGTGGGTCTCAGCCCCAGCATTTT.

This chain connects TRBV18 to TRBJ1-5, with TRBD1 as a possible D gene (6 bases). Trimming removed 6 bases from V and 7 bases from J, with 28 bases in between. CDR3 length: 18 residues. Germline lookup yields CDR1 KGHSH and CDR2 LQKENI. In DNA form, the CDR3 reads TGTGCCAGCTCGACAGGACAGACATCCGTAAGGAGGGCCCAGCCCCAGCATTTT. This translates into CASSTGQTSVRRAQPQHF.

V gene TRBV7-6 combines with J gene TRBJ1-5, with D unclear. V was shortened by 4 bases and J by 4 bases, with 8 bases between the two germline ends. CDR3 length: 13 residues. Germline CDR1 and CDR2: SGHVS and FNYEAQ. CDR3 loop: CASSYGENQPQHF. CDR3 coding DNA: TGTGCCAGCAGCTACGGGGAAAATCAGCCCCAGCATTTT.

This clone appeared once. CDR3 sequence reads: CASSLGLARAQETQYF. The CDR3 DNA reads as TGTGCCAGCAGCTTAGGACTAGCGCGAGCCCAAGAGACCCAGTACTTC. The gene calls are TRBV5-4 and TRBJ2-5; 9 bases align to TRBD2. CDR1 and CDR2 from the germline V gene are SGHNT and YYREEE (reference sequence). The CDR3 sequence is 16 residues long. V was clipped by 2 bases and J by 1 base; unmatched bases: 6.

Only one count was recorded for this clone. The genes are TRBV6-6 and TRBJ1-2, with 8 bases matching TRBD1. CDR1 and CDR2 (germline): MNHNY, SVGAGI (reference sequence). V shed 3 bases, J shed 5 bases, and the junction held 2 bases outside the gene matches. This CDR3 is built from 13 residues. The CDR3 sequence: CASSYDRGYGYTF. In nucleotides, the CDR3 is TGTGCCAGCAGTTATGACAGGGGATATGGCTACACCTTC.

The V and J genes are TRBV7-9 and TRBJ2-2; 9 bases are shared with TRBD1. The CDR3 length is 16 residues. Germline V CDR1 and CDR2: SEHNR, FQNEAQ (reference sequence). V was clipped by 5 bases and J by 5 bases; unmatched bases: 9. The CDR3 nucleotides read TGTGCCAGCAGCGCTACAGGGGGCGGATCGACCGGGGAGCTGTTTTTT. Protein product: CASSATGGGSTGELFF.

The CDR3 sequence: CASSKTPYRGHTGELFF. The CDR3 bases are TGTGCCAGCAGCAAAACCCCTTACAGGGGCCACACCGGGGAGCTGTTTTTT. The genes are TRBV21-1 and TRBJ2-2; TRBD1 is taken as the D call from the table, unchecked against the DNA. TRBV21-1 is tagged as a pseudogene. The CDR3 consists of 17 residues.

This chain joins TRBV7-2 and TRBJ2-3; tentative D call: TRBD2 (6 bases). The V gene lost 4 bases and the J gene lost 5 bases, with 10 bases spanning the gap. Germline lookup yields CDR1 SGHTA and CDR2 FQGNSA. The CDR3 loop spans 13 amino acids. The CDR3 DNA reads TGTGCCAGCAGCTGGACTACCCTAGATACGCAGTATTTT. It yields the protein CASSWTTLDTQYF. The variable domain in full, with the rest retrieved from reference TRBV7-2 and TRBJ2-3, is GAGVSQSPSNKVTEKGKDVELRCDPISGHTALYWYRQSLGQGLEFLIYFQGNSAPDKSGLPSDRFSAERTGGSVSTLTIQRTQQEDSAVYLCASSWTTLDTQYFGPGTRLTVL.

The CDR3 DNA reads as TGTGCCAGCAGCAGGCCTAGAGCTAGGACTGGGGGCCGAGAGACCCAGTACTTC. As protein: CASSRPRARTGGRETQYF. J is TRBJ2-5 and V is TRBV2, with D maybe TRBD1 (6 bases). Per germline, CDR1 SNHLY and CDR2 FYNNEI. Trimming took 6 bases from V and 4 from J, leaving 27 bases between them. The CDR3 covers 18 residues.

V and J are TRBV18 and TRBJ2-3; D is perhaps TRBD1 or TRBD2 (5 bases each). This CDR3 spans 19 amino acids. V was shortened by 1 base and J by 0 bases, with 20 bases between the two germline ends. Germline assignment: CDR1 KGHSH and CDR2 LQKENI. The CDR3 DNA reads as TGTGCCAGCTCACCACTGGGGGTACCTACACCGTCTAGCACAGATACGCAGTATTTT. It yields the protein CASSPLGVPTPSSTDTQYF.

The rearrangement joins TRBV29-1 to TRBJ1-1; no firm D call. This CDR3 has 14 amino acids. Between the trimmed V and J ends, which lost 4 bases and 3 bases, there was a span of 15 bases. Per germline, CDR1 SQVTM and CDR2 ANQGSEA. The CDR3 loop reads CSVVGFWGDTEAFF. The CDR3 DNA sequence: TGCAGCGTTGTGGGGTTCTGGGGAGACACTGAAGCTTTCTTT.

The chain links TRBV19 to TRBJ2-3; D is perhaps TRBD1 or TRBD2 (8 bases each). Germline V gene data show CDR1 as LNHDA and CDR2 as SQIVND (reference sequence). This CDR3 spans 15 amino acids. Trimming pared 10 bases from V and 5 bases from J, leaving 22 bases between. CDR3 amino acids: CATAGGRGQRDTQYF. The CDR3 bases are TGTGCCACCGCGGGGGGCAGGGGGCAGAGAGATACGCAGTATTTT.

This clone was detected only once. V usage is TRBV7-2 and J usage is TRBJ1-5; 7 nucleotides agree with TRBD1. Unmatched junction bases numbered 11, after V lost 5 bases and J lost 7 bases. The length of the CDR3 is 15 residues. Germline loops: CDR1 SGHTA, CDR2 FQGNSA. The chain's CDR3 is CASSRRTGVEQPQHF. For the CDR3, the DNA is TGTGCCAGCAGCCGCCGGACAGGTGTGGAGCAGCCCCAGCATTTT.

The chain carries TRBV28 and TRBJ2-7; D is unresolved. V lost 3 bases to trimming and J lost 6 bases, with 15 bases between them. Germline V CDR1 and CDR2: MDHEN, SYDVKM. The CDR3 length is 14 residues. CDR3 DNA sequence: TGTGCCAGCAGTTTTACGCGAGATCTTTCCGAGCAGTACTTC. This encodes CASSFTRDLSEQYF.

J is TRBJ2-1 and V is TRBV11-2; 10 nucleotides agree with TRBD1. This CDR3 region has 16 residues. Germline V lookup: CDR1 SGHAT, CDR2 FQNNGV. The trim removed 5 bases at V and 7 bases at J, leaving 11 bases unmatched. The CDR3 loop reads CASSLTGTGVMNEQFF. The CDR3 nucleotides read TGTGCCAGCAGCCTCACCGGGACAGGGGTCATGAATGAGCAGTTCTTC.

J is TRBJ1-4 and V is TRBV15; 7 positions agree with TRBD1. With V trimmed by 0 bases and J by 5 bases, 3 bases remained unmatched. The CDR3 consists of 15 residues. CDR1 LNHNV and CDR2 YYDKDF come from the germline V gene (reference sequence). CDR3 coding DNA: TGTGCCACCAGCAGAGAAAAGGGGGCGAATGAAAAACTGTTTTTT. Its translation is CATSREKGANEKLFF.

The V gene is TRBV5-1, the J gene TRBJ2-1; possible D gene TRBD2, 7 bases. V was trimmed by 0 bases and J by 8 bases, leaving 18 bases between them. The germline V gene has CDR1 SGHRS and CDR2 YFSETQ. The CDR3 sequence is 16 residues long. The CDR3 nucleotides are TGCGCCAGCAGCTTGGAGTCGGGGGGCGCTGGCTATGAGCAGTTCTTC. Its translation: CASSLESGGAGYEQFF.

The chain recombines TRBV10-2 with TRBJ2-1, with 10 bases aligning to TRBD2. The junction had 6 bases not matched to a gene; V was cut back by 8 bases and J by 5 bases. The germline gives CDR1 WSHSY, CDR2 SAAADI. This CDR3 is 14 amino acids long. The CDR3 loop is CASPGTSDHNEQFF. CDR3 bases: TGCGCCAGCCCCGGGACTAGCGACCACAATGAGCAGTTCTTC.

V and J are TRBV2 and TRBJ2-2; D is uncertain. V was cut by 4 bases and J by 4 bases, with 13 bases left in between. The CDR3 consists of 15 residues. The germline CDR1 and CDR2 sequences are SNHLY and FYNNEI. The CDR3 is CASSGDGLGTGELFF. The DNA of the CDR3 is TGTGCCAGCAGTGGGGATGGGTTAGGCACCGGGGAGCTGTTTTTT.

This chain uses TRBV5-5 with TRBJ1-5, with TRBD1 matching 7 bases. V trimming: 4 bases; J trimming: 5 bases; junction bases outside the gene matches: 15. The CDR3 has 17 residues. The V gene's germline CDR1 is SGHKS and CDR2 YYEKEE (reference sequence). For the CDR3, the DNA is TGTGCCAGCAGCCTGACCGCAGACAGGGATACGCATCAGCCCCAGCATTTT. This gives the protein CASSLTADRDTHQPQHF.

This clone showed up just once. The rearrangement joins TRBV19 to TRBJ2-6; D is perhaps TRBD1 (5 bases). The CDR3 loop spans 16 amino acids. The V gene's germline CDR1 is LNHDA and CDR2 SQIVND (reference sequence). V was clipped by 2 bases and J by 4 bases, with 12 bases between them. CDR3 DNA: TGTGCCAGTAGTATACCTCAGGGTTCCGGGGCCAACGTCCTGACTTTC. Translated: CASSIPQGSGANVLTF.